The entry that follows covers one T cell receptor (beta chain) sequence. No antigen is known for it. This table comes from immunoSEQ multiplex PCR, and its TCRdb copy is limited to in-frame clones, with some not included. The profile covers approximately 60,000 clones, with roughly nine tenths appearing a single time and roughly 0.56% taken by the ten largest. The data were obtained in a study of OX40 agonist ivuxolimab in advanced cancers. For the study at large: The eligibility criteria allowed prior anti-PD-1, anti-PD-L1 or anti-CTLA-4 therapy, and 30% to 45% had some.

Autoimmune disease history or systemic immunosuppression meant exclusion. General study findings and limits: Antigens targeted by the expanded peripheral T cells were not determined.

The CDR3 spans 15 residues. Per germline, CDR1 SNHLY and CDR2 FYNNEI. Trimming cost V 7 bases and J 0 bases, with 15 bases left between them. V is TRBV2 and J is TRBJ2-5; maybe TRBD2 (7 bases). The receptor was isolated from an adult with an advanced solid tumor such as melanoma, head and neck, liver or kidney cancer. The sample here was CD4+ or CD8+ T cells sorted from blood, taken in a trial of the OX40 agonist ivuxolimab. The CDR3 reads CASTMGGPYQETQYF. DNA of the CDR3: TGTGCCAGCACAATGGGGGGGCCGTACCAAGAGACCCAGTACTTC.